A selection of T cell receptor beta chains follows, all from one sample in a study of blood T cells in healthy people across ages. TCRdb reanalysed the 5' RACE reads using MiXCR and keeps one entry per CDR3 protein. The top ten clones hold approximately 0.79% of a sample with roughly 1 million distinct CDR3 sequences, about 23% of them seen once. The data were also submitted as part of a second study, on T cells of mothers and their children.

The specimen was blood. These receptors all stem from a girl aged 2 to 9 in good health. The conserved cysteine and the conserved F or W are not part of the CDR3 here. Each record gives: clone size, V gene, J gene, CDR3 length, CDR3 protein. The size entry is marked missing in some rows and otherwise reads once, few, many or a size class.

>few|TRBV7-3|TRBJ2-3|14
ASSSSPGLAGVTQY
>few|TRBV29-1|TRBJ2-7|11
SVMQQSSYEQY
>few|TRBV15|TRBJ1-3|12
ATSQDRAGNTIY
>.|TRBV25-1|TRBJ2-3|15
ASSESYLGLAGDTQY
>.|TRBV7-9|TRBJ2-3|10
ASSLPMDTQY
>.|TRBV7-9|TRBJ2-5|12
ASSLDQGRETQY
>.|TRBV12-3/TRBV12-4|.|13
ASSSGIGGKETQY
>many|TRBV20-1|TRBJ2-7|12
SARATGMGHEQY
>.|TRBV14|TRBJ1-3|14
ASSQMTDRAGNTIY
>many|TRBV5-6|TRBJ2-1|9
ASSFDNEQF
>.|TRBV7-2|TRBJ2-1|13
ASSFVGSRYNEQF
>few|TRBV5-1|TRBJ2-7|13
ASGQTGTYSYEQY
>.|TRBV12-5|TRBJ2-3|11
ASGLAVPDTQY
>.|TRBV6-1|TRBJ2-7|13
ASSSDRFYSYEQY
>.|TRBV7-9|TRBJ2-5|12
ASSFHLDLETQY
>few|TRBV6-2/TRBV6-3|.|11
ASYFHYGETQY
>.|TRBV7-2|TRBJ2-7|14
ASSLSPSGGGYEQY
>.|TRBV2|TRBJ2-1|15
ASSEPPGLARYNEQF
>.|TRBV9|TRBJ1-6|11
ASSAGPGEPLH
>few|TRBV7-2|TRBJ2-5|15
ASSLDSAGGRGETQY
>many|TRBV4-1|TRBJ2-1|13
ASSQESGSYNEQF
>.|TRBV20-1|TRBJ2-1|15
SARVRAGGSSYNEQF
>.|TRBV28|TRBJ2-7|11
ASSFLAGGEQY
>few|TRBV7-3|TRBJ2-3|14
ASSLGPPLAGDTQY
>.|TRBV10-3|TRBJ1-2|12
AISGTGRNYGYT
>few|TRBV5-6|TRBJ2-1|14
ASSLGQAGHTIEQF
>.|TRBV11-2|TRBJ2-3|14
ASRQTLGESTDTQY
>.|TRBV5-1|TRBJ2-2|13
ASSLELQNTGELF